These 16 T cell receptor beta chains were sequenced from one sample in a study of T cell repertoires in cytomegalovirus infection. MiXCR was run by TCRdb on the reads, yielding one entry per CDR3 protein. Of roughly 990,000 distinct CDR3 sequences listed, around 29% are singletons. For these TCRs, the target antigens are not known. Here the sequenced sample was cultured CD8+ T cells from PBMCs, taken from culture after CMV antigen stimulation. All receptors come from a human donor in good health (CMV status not recorded). Some clones in this sample may be carry-over from other donors' samples.

This chain links TRBV7-9 with TRBJ2-1; D might be TRBD2 (5 bases). This CDR3 contains 12 residues. Trimming cost V 7 bases and J 4 bases, with 8 bases left between them. CDR1 is SEHNR, CDR2 FQNEAQ, per germline (reference sequence). The CDR3 here is CASIRGYNEQFF. The CDR3 DNA reads TGTGCCAGCATACGGGGATACAATGAGCAGTTCTTC.

The chain has TRBV5-5 and TRBJ2-7; D is unresolved. Germline lookup yields CDR1 SGHKS and CDR2 YYEKEE (reference sequence). The CDR3 contains 14 residues. V was trimmed by 0 bases and J by 3 bases, leaving 10 bases between them. This chain's CDR3 is CASSLARNNYEQYF. Written as DNA, the CDR3 is TGTGCCAGCAGCTTGGCCCGGAACAACTACGAGCAGTACTTC.

Concerning this clonotype: This may come from a read error, since a much larger clone is one base off. This chain connects TRBV7-6 to TRBJ2-2; 10 positions agree with TRBD1. With V trimmed by 1 base and J by 5 bases, 1 base remained unmatched. From germline, CDR1 is SGHVS and CDR2 FNYEAQ. The CDR3 spans 15 residues. The CDR3: CASSLEGQGTGELFF. In DNA, the CDR3 is TGTGCCAGCAGCTTAGAGGGACAGGGGACCGGGGAGCTGTTTTTT.

V and J are TRBV15 and TRBJ1-1, with D unclear. V gave up 5 bases and J gave up 6 bases, with 7 bases separating them. Germline V lookup: CDR1 LNHNV, CDR2 YYDKDF (reference sequence). The CDR3 runs 11 residues. The CDR3 reads CATSDGAEAFF. In DNA, the CDR3 is TGTGCCACCAGCGACGGGGCTGAAGCTTTCTTT.

The genes are TRBV11-2 and TRBJ1-1, with TRBD1 identical over 8 bases. The ends lost 10 bases at V and 1 base at J; junction bases unmatched: 5. Per the germline V gene, CDR1 is SGHAT and CDR2 is FQNNGV. This CDR3 has 13 residues. The CDR3 protein is CAIRTGWNTEAFF. The CDR3 DNA follows: TGTGCCATCAGGACAGGGTGGAACACTGAAGCTTTCTTT. Based on the CDR3 plus reference TRBV11-2 and TRBJ1-1, the full variable domain is EAGVAQSPRYKIIEKRQSVAFWCNPISGHATLYWYQQILGQGPKLLIQFQNNGVVDDSQLPKDRFSAERLKGVDSTLKIQPAKLEDSAVYLCAIRTGWNTEAFFGQGTRLTVV.

J is TRBJ2-5 and V is TRBV27; TRBD1 matches 7 bases. This CDR3 is 13 amino acids long. Germline trimming cut 7 bases from V and 5 bases from J; bases unmatched to any gene: 7. The germline V gene has CDR1 MNHEY and CDR2 SMNVEV (reference sequence). The CDR3 is CASTSTGQETQYF. CDR3 in DNA: TGTGCCAGCACCTCGACAGGGCAGGAGACCCAGTACTTC.

The chain links TRBV19 to TRBJ2-7; D assignment may be TRBD1 or TRBD2 (5 bases each). Trimming stripped 6 bases from V and 3 bases from J, with 15 bases between. CDR3 size: 14 residues. Germline loops: CDR1 LNHDA, CDR2 SQIVND (reference sequence). The CDR3 coding sequence is TGTGCCAGTAGCTCCGGCGTTGGGGGCTACGAGCAGTACTTC. Amino acids: CASSSGVGGYEQYF.

The chain is built from TRBV28 and TRBJ2-7; 7 bases line up with TRBD2. This CDR3 comprises 14 residues. CDR1 is MDHEN, CDR2 SYDVKM, per germline. Trimming at V came to 6 bases and at J to 6 bases, leaving 11 bases not matched to a gene. In DNA form, the CDR3 reads TGTGCCAGCAGACCCCGGGCGGGAGTTGGCGAGCAGTACTTC. Amino acid sequence: CASRPRAGVGEQYF.

The chain recombines TRBV28 with TRBJ2-7; no clear D gene. The V end lost 6 bases, the J end lost 3 bases, and 21 bases lay between the germline ends. This CDR3 comprises 16 residues. The V gene's germline CDR1 is MDHEN and CDR2 SYDVKM. CDR3 amino acids: CASRESRRSYDYEQYV. CDR3 sequence (DNA): TGTGCCAGCAGGGAATCTAGGCGTTCCTACGACTACGAGCAGTACGTC.

The V call is TRBV19, the J call TRBJ2-2; 7 bases align to TRBD2. V lost 5 bases, J lost 7 bases, and 7 bases stayed unmatched. The CDR3 loop spans 14 amino acids. Germline CDR1 and CDR2: LNHDA and SQIVND (reference sequence). The CDR3 DNA is TGTGCCAGTAGTCCCGTGGGGGGGATCGGGGAGCTGTTTTTT. It codes for CASSPVGGIGELFF.

This clonotype was observed many times. V is TRBV12-3 or TRBV12-4 and J is TRBJ1-5, with D maybe TRBD1 (6 bases). This CDR3 is built from 16 residues. V lost 2 bases and J lost 2, with 13 bases in between. The CDR3 loop is CASSLMAGEGNQPQHF. As DNA, the CDR3 is TGTGCCAGCAGTTTAATGGCAGGGGAGGGCAATCAGCCCCAGCATTTT.

This clonotype was seen just once. This CDR3 reads CASSIDEGASYNEQFF. The CDR3 bases are TGTGCCAGTAGTATAGACGAGGGGGCGTCTTACAATGAGCAGTTCTTC. The chain recombines TRBV19 with TRBJ2-1, with TRBD1 identical over 7 bases. Germline values: CDR1 LNHDA, CDR2 SQIVND (reference sequence). Unmatched junction bases numbered 6, after V lost 0 bases and J lost 4 bases. The CDR3 length is 16 residues.

The rearrangement links TRBV9 to TRBJ2-7, with 7 bases that match TRBD1. CDR1 SGDLS and CDR2 YYNGEE come from the germline V gene. The V segment lost 3 bases and the J segment 6 bases; nucleotides outside the gene matches: 9. The length of the CDR3 is 14 residues. DNA of the CDR3: TGTGCCAGCAGCGGGGACAGTCCCCTCCGCGAGCAGTACTTC. Amino acids: CASSGDSPLREQYF.

The gene calls are TRBV2 and TRBJ2-3; 11 bases fit TRBD1. Germline trimming cut 6 bases from V and 4 bases from J; bases unmatched to any gene: 3. Germline loops: CDR1 SNHLY, CDR2 FYNNEI. This CDR3 spans 14 amino acids. CDR3 amino acids: CASRGTGGPDTQYF. CDR3 sequence (DNA): TGTGCCAGCAGAGGGACAGGGGGACCAGATACGCAGTATTTT.

This clonotype occurred a few times. This chain joins TRBV7-9 and TRBJ2-6; D is perhaps TRBD2 (6 bases). Looked up from germline, CDR1 is SEHNR and CDR2 is FQNEAQ (reference sequence). With 6 bases removed from V and 3 bases from J, the gap between germline ends came to 18 bases. CDR3 length: 17 amino acids. The CDR3: CASSSPRREFGANVLTF. The CDR3 coding sequence is TGTGCCAGCAGTAGTCCCCGGAGGGAGTTTGGGGCCAACGTCCTGACTTTC.

In this sample, this clonotype turned up a few times. The rearrangement joins TRBV6-1 to TRBJ2-3, with no clear D. This CDR3 contains 15 residues. CDR1 is MNHNS, CDR2 SASEGT, per germline. V lost 3 bases and J lost 1, with 11 bases in between. The CDR3 region has the DNA TGTGCCAGCAGTGACCCCCCCCTTCGCACAGATACGCAGTATTTT. It yields the protein CASSDPPLRTDTQYF.